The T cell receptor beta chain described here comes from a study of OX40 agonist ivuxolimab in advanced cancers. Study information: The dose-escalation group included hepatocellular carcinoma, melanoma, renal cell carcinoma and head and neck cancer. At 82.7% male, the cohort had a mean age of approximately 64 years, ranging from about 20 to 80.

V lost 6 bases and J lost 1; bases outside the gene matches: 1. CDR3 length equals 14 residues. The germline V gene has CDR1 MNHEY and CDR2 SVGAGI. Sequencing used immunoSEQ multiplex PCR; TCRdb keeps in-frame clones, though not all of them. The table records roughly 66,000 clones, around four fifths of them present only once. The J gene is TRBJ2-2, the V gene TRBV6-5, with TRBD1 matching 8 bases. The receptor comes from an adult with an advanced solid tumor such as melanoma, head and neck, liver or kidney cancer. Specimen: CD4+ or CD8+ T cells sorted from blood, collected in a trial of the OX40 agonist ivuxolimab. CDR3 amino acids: CASSGQGNTGELFF. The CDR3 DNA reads TGTGCCAGCAGCGGACAGGGGAACACCGGGGAGCTGTTTTTT.